Shown below are 11 T cell receptor beta chains from a single sample sequenced in a study of blood T cell repertoires in COVID-19. Profiling relied on immunoSEQ multiplex PCR, and the TCRdb table lists in-frame clones only, not all of them. This table has about 82,000 clones, about 82% appearing once. Source material: peripheral blood. These TCRs come from a man older than 75 with active or convalescent COVID-19.

The genes are TRBV4-1 and TRBJ2-2; 9 bases are shared with TRBD2. Per germline, CDR1 MGHRA and CDR2 YSYEKL. V shed 0 bases, J shed 9 bases, and the junction held 14 bases outside the gene matches. The CDR3 totals 18 residues. The CDR3 nucleotides read TGCGCCAGCAGCCAAGATCACGTCGGAGGGCTAGCGGGAAGGGAGCTGTTTTTT. Protein product: CASSQDHVGGLAGRELFF.

Here the CDR3 reads CAAAVNYGYTF. The CDR3 DNA reads TGTGCGGCCGCGGTTAACTATGGCTACACCTTC. The rearrangement uses TRBV28 and TRBJ1-2; D gene unclear. The CDR3 is 11 residues long. Per the germline V gene, CDR1 is MDHEN and CDR2 is SYDVKM.

The rearrangement links TRBV11-3 to TRBJ2-5; 7 nucleotides match TRBD1. The J segment lost 2 bases and the V segment lost 5 bases, leaving 5 bases of the junction unmatched. The CDR3 has 14 amino acids. The germline V gene encodes CDR1 SGHNT and CDR2 YENEEA. DNA of the CDR3: TGTGCCAGCAGCCGGACAGGAAGACAAGAGACCCAGTACTTC. It codes for CASSRTGRQETQYF.

This clone showed up just once. The chain has TRBV12-3 or TRBV12-4 and TRBJ1-6; D remains unclear. V shed 2 bases and J shed 8 bases, with 4 bases lying between them. This CDR3 has 12 amino acids. CDR3 bases: TGTGCCAGCAGTTTACAGGATTCACCCCTCCACTTT. This codes for CASSLQDSPLHF.

This clone was seen only a few times. The chain couples TRBV18 to TRBJ1-1, with D tentatively TRBD1 (6 bases). Trimming took off 0 bases at V and 6 bases at J, with 11 bases between the two ends. The CDR3 has 14 amino acids. Germline lookup yields CDR1 KGHSH and CDR2 LQKENI. The CDR3 coding sequence is TGTGCCAGCTCACCACCGGGGGCGTGGGCTGAAGCTTTCTTT. It encodes CASSPPGAWAEAFF. The full variable domain, rest sourced from reference TRBV18 and TRBJ1-1, is NAGVMQNPRHLVRRRGQEARLRCSPMKGHSHVYWYRQLPEEGLKFMVYLQKENIIDESGMPKERFSAEFPKEGPSILRIQQVVRGDSAAYFCASSPPGAWAEAFFGQGTRLTVV.

This clone has just one count. The chain joins TRBV30 to TRBJ1-6; 10 bases agree with TRBD1. Looked up from germline, CDR1 is GTSNPN and CDR2 is SVGIG (reference sequence). V shed 7 bases and J 7 bases; nucleotides not matched to a gene: 1. CDR3 length: 12 residues. Here the CDR3 reads CALGQGNSPLHF. CDR3 nucleotide sequence: TGTGCCTTGGGACAGGGGAATTCACCCCTCCACTTT.

This sequence joins TRBV5-1 and TRBJ2-5, with 7 bases identical to TRBD1. V dropped 0 bases and J dropped 4; count of bases not matched to a gene: 6. Germline assignment: CDR1 SGHRS and CDR2 YFSETQ. The CDR3 contains 15 residues. CDR3 amino acids: CASSLVPQGLETQYF. As DNA, the CDR3 is TGCGCCAGCAGCTTGGTCCCACAGGGGTTAGAGACCCAGTACTTC. Full variable domain (remainder filled in from reference TRBV5-1 and TRBJ2-5): KAGVTQTPRYLIKTRGQQVTLSCSPISGHRSVSWYQQTPGQGLQFLFEYFSETQRNKGNFPGRFSGRQFSNSRSEMNVSTLELGDSALYLCASSLVPQGLETQYFGPGTRLLVL.

V gene TRBV5-1 combines with J gene TRBJ2-3; possibly TRBD2 for D (6 bases). V lost 4 bases and J 3 bases, leaving 15 bases between the germline ends. This CDR3 spans 15 amino acids. Germline lookup yields CDR1 SGHRS and CDR2 YFSETQ. CDR3 sequence reads: CASSPGDQTTDTQYF. The CDR3 nucleotides read TGCGCCAGCAGCCCGGGGGACCAAACTACAGATACGCAGTATTTT. Complete variable domain (other parts from reference TRBV5-1 and TRBJ2-3): KAGVTQTPRYLIKTRGQQVTLSCSPISGHRSVSWYQQTPGQGLQFLFEYFSETQRNKGNFPGRFSGRQFSNSRSEMNVSTLELGDSALYLCASSPGDQTTDTQYFGPGTRLTVL.

The chain is built from TRBV27 and TRBJ1-5; D perhaps matches TRBD1 (6 bases). Deletions cut 5 bases from V and 2 bases from J, with 13 bases between. The CDR3 is 15 residues long. Germline CDR1 MNHEY, CDR2 SMNVEV (reference sequence). CDR3 sequence reads: CASSVTQGRNQPQHF. CDR3 nucleotides: TGTGCCAGCAGTGTCACACAGGGTCGCAATCAGCCCCAGCATTTT.

This clone was picked up a small number of times. The chain employs TRBV7-2 and TRBJ1-5, with a tentative D call TRBD1 (5 bases). This CDR3 comprises 15 residues. Trimming removed 5 bases at V and 6 bases at J, with 17 bases between. Germline lookup yields CDR1 SGHTA and CDR2 FQGNSA. The CDR3 DNA reads TGTGCCAGCAGCGCGAACACAGGAAGGCTTCAGCCCCAGCATTTT. Its translation is CASSANTGRLQPQHF.

This chain connects TRBV24-1 to TRBJ2-3; 7 bases match TRBD2. The ends lost 5 bases at V and 3 bases at J; junction bases unmatched: 10. CDR1 is KGHDR and CDR2 is SFDVKD in the germline V gene. CDR3 length: 16 residues. CDR3 in amino acids: CATSGFGGGETDTQYF. The CDR3, as DNA: TGTGCCACCAGTGGTTTTGGCGGGGGAGAAACAGATACGCAGTATTTT.